Sequencing of this T cell receptor (beta chain) was carried out in a study of T cell changes during pregnancy in multiple sclerosis. Here immunoSEQ multiplex PCR was the method, and the copy in TCRdb shows in-frame clones only, minus some. The repertoire includes approximately 90,000 clones, roughly 92% of them detected once, and approximately 2.4% sits in the top ten. CDR3 size: 18 residues. The junction had 12 bases not matched to a gene; V was cut back by 4 bases and J by 0 bases. Germline V lookup: CDR1 LNHDA, CDR2 SQIVND (reference sequence). The chain joins TRBV19 to TRBJ1-5, with 7 bases matching TRBD1. The sequence was collected from a female donor with multiple sclerosis, enrolled in a pregnancy study. Material: peripheral blood, obtained in the first trimester of pregnancy. The CDR3 sequence is CASSTSTGNMGSNQPQHF. The CDR3 DNA follows: TGTGCCAGTAGTACTTCGACAGGGAATATGGGTAGCAATCAGCCCCAGCATTTT. The full variable domain, completed using reference TRBV19 and TRBJ1-5, is DGGITQSPKYLFRKEGQNVTLSCEQNLNHDAMYWYRQDPGQGLRLIYYSQIVNDFQKGDIAEGYSVSREKKESFPLTVTSAQKNPTAFYLCASSTSTGNMGSNQPQHFGDGTRLSIL.